This TCR beta chain originates from a study of T cell clones after liver transplantation. Sequenced by immunoSEQ multiplex PCR; TCRdb stores in-frame clones only, minus some. This table has over 70,000 clones, over 70% appearing once. CDR3 length: 17 amino acids. V lost 0 bases, J lost 4 bases, and 19 bases lay in between. Germline loops: CDR1 MNHNS, CDR2 SASEGT. This clone was observed a handful of times. Specimen: CD4+ T cells from blood, collected 12 months after liver transplant. The J gene is TRBJ2-7, the V gene TRBV6-1; no reliable D call. This clonotype was sampled from a human patient who received a liver transplant. The graft donor may have given rise to some T cells. The CDR3 region has the DNA TGTGCCAGCAGTGAAGCTGTAGGAGTCCTCACGCCTTACGAGCAGTACTTC. Translated, it gives CASSEAVGVLTPYEQYF.